This T cell receptor beta chain is drawn from a study of blood T cell repertoires in COVID-19. Study details: The study drew acute and convalescent COVID-19 samples from the United States, Italy and Spain. From T cells, B-cell-depleted T cells, or PBMCs came the material, which was cDNA or gDNA.

CDR1 is SNHLY and CDR2 is FYNNEI in the germline V gene. CDR3 size: 14 residues. In the original processing: Amplifying reference gene primers gave estimates of nucleated cell counts. This table comes from immunoSEQ multiplex PCR, and its TCRdb copy is limited to in-frame clones, with some not included. From that table come the V and J calls and clone size; the DNA was used to work out D and trimming. The table shows more than 95,000 clones, with more than 70% occurring only once. Sequenced sample: peripheral blood. This clonotype originated in a man aged 80 or over with active or convalescent COVID-19. V gene TRBV2 combines with J gene TRBJ1-1, with 9 bases that match TRBD1. The CDR3 spells CANQQGADRTEAFF. CDR3 DNA sequence: TGTGCTAACCAACAGGGGGCGGATAGAACTGAAGCTTTCTTT.